This is a list of T cell receptor beta chains from one sample in a study of blood T cells in healthy people across ages. TCRdb re-called the 5' RACE reads through MiXCR, storing one row per CDR3 protein. The table includes about 930,000 distinct CDR3 sequences, almost 30% detected once. The sample was also reused in another study, on T cells of mothers and their children.

The specimen sequenced was blood. The receptor source for this set is a woman aged 35 to 49 in good health. The CDR3 runs from the conserved cysteine through the conserved F or W. D genes are given only for firm matches. For some rows the clone size is stated as once, few or many, or as a class when expanded; others skip it.

-	TRBV12-3/TRBV12-4	TRBJ2-3	-	TGTGCCAGCAGTATCGAGGCAGGTTCTAGCACAGATACGCAGTATTTT	CASSIEAGSSTDTQYF
many	TRBV7-6	TRBJ1-2	TRBD1	TGTGCCAGCAGCCCACAGGGGGCGGTTGGCTACACCTTC	CASSPQGAVGYTF
few	TRBV20-1	TRBJ1-1	-	TGCAGTGCTAGCAATCCGCTGGGGGGGAATACTGAAGCTTTCTTT	CSASNPLGGNTEAFF
few	TRBV10-3	TRBJ1-2	TRBD1	TGTGCCACCAGTGAAGACAGGGGGCCCTATGGCTACACCTTC	CATSEDRGPYGYTF
few	TRBV29-1	TRBJ2-7	-	TGCAGCGTTGAAGAGCACGAGGCTAGAACCTACGAGCAGTACTTC	CSVEEHEARTYEQYF
-	TRBV9	TRBJ2-7	TRBD2	TGTGCCAGCAGCAACGGGGGGGCCTCCTACGAGCAGTACTTC	CASSNGGASYEQYF
many	TRBV6-2/TRBV6-3	TRBJ2-7	-	TGTGCCAGCGCGGACCGGAGTCCCTACGAGCAGTACTTC	CASADRSPYEQYF
many	TRBV12-3/TRBV12-4	TRBJ2-1	-	TGTGCCAGCAGCCTTATTAGTCTCCTGGGCGTCAGTCAAAATTATTCCTACAATGAGCAGTTCTTC	CASSLISLLGVSQNYSYNEQFF
-	TRBV7-3	TRBJ1-6	-	TGTGCCAGCAGCTTGGGGGGAGATAATTCACCCCTCCACTTT	CASSLGGDNSPLHF
few	TRBV11-2	TRBJ1-1	-	TGTGCCAGCAGCCCTCGCTCCAGGACGGACAACCCTGAAGCTTTCTTT	CASSPRSRTDNPEAFF
few	TRBV20-1	TRBJ1-5	-	TGCAGTGCTAGGGGGGCCACGGGGGACAATCAGCCCCAGCATTTT	CSARGATGDNQPQHF
many	TRBV7-2	TRBJ2-1	TRBD1	TGTGCCAGCAGCTCCGACAGGGGAAGGTATGAGCAGTTCTTC	CASSSDRGRYEQFF
once	TRBV5-1	TRBJ1-1	-	TGCGCCAGCGCCGGGACCGAGGCCATGAACACTGAAGCTTTCTTT	CASAGTEAMNTEAFF
few	TRBV12-3/TRBV12-4	TRBJ2-1	TRBD2	TGTGCCAGCAGACTAGCGGGGACGTCCTACAATGAGCAGTTCTTC	CASRLAGTSYNEQFF
-	TRBV20-1	TRBJ1-4	-	TGCAGTGCTAGAGACCTAGGGACGACTAATGAAAAACTGTTTTTT	CSARDLGTTNEKLFF
-	TRBV5-6	TRBJ1-2	-	TGTGTCAGCAGCTTGGAAGAGGTTGGAGGCTACACCTTC	CVSSLEEVGGYTF
-	TRBV6-2/TRBV6-3	TRBJ2-7	TRBD1	TGTGCCACCAGGCCAGGGGGACAGGGAGCATACAATGAGCAGTACTTC	CATRPGGQGAYNEQYF
-	TRBV7-6	TRBJ2-2	-	TGTGCCAGCAGCTTATTAAGGGTGAAGGGCGGGGAGCTGTTTTTT	CASSLLRVKGGELFF
-	TRBV5-6	TRBJ1-1	TRBD1	TGTACCAGCAGCTTGAGACAGGGGGCAGCTGAAGCTTTCTTT	CTSSLRQGAAEAFF
few	TRBV5-1	TRBJ2-3	-	TGCGCCAGCAGCTCCGGGGTCCTTGGCACAGATACGCAGTATTTT	CASSSGVLGTDTQYF
many	TRBV29-1	TRBJ1-5	-	TGCAGCGTTGGTGACACCCGCAATCAGCCCCAGCATTTT	CSVGDTRNQPQHF
few	TRBV29-1	TRBJ2-7	TRBD1	TGCAGCGTTGAAGGGGTGGCAGGGGGCGCCTCTTACGAGCAGTACTTC	CSVEGVAGGASYEQYF
few	TRBV20-1	TRBJ2-1	-	TGCAGTGCTAGGAACAGCGCCCTACAATTAGGGCAGTTCTTC	CSARNSALQLGQFF
many	TRBV12-3/TRBV12-4	TRBJ1-2	TRBD1	TGTGCCAGCAGTTCTGGACAGGGACAGAACTATGGCTACACCTTC	CASSSGQGQNYGYTF
few	TRBV7-3	TRBJ2-6	-	TGTGCCAGCAGCCCGAACGGTCTGTACTCTGGGGCCAACGTCCTGACTTTC	CASSPNGLYSGANVLTF
few	TRBV12-3/TRBV12-4	TRBJ1-2	TRBD1	TGTGCCAGCAGAGACACAGGGGTAGATGGCTACACCTTC	CASRDTGVDGYTF
many	TRBV5-6	TRBJ2-7	-	TGTGCCAGCAGCTTGGAACTGACTCCCTACGAGCAGTACTTC	CASSLELTPYEQYF
-	TRBV30	TRBJ1-2	-	TGTGCCTGGAACTCCGGGATAGGAGGCTACACCTTC	CAWNSGIGGYTF
-	TRBV7-8	TRBJ2-7	-	TGTGCCAGCAGCCCGACGACCGAGTCCCAGTACTTC	CASSPTTESQYF
-	TRBV27	TRBJ1-5	-	TGTGCCAGCGGGTGGGCCGGGCAGCCCCAGCATTTT	CASGWAGQPQHF
many	TRBV4-3	TRBJ1-4	TRBD1	TGCGCCAGCAGCCAAGATCCGACAGGGGATAATGAAAAACTGTTTTTT	CASSQDPTGDNEKLFF
many	TRBV6-5	TRBJ1-1	-	TGTGCCAGCAGTTACTCGACGGGGGACACTGAAGCTTTCTTT	CASSYSTGDTEAFF
few	TRBV7-2	TRBJ1-1	TRBD1	TGTGCCAGCAGCTTAGGGACAGGGTTGGTGATGAACACTGAAGCTTTCTTT	CASSLGTGLVMNTEAFF
-	TRBV7-9	TRBJ2-1	-	TGTGCCAGCAGCTTTCCTAGCAATGAGCAGTTCTTC	CASSFPSNEQFF
few	TRBV4-2	TRBJ1-5	-	TGTGCCAGCAGCCAAGAAGGAAACGTCCAGCATTTT	CASSQEGNVQHF
-	TRBV4-3	TRBJ2-7	-	TGCGCCAGCAGCCAGGGGACCGGCGGCTCCGAGCAGTACTTC	CASSQGTGGSEQYF
many	TRBV6-6	TRBJ1-2	TRBD1	TGTGCCAGCAGTAAGGGACAGGGGAGTTTCTATGGCTACACCTTC	CASSKGQGSFYGYTF
few	TRBV5-1	TRBJ2-7	-	TGCGCCAGCAGCTGGGACATCTGGGAGCAGTACTTC	CASSWDIWEQYF
few	TRBV25-1	TRBJ1-2	-	TGTGCCAGCAGTGCGATTATCCAGCAGTATGGCTACACCTTC	CASSAIIQQYGYTF
-	TRBV7-3	TRBJ2-1	TRBD2	TGTGCCAGCAGCCCACTAGCGGGAGGGCCGCGGAATGAGCAGTTCTTC	CASSPLAGGPRNEQFF
-	TRBV28	TRBJ2-2	-	TGTGCCAGCAGTTCCCGCACCGGGGAGCTGTTTTTT	CASSSRTGELFF
many	TRBV20-1	TRBJ2-1	TRBD1	TGCAGTGCTAGCCAGACAGGGGCCATGTACAATGAGCAGTTCTTC	CSASQTGAMYNEQFF
many	TRBV6-5	TRBJ2-7	-	TGTGCCAGCAGTTACGACATCGCCTACGAGCAGTACTTC	CASSYDIAYEQYF
-	TRBV12-3/TRBV12-4	TRBJ2-5	TRBD1	TGTGCCAGCAGTGCGGGACAGGGGGGGAGGAAGACCCAGTACTTC	CASSAGQGGRKTQYF
few	TRBV10-3	TRBJ2-3	-	TGTGCCATCAGCGCAACCCTTGGGACGGATACGCAGTATTTT	CAISATLGTDTQYF
-	TRBV28	TRBJ2-7	TRBD2	TGTGCCAGCAGTTTTGGTCCCCGCGCGGGGGGGCGGAACGAGCAGTACTTC	CASSFGPRAGGRNEQYF
few	TRBV5-1	TRBJ1-6	TRBD1	TGCGCCAGCAGCGCGGGACAGAACAATTCACCCCTCCACTTT	CASSAGQNNSPLHF
many	TRBV12-3/TRBV12-4	TRBJ2-7	-	TGTGCCAGCAGTTTTCAGGACGGGTCATACGAGCAGTACTTC	CASSFQDGSYEQYF
many	TRBV7-8	TRBJ2-5	-	TGTGCCAGCAGGTCCAAAGAGACCCAGTACTTC	CASRSKETQYF
few	TRBV7-9	TRBJ2-1	-	TGTGCCAGCAGCCCAGAGGGGGGCCAGCACAATGAGCAGTTCTTC	CASSPEGGQHNEQFF